A selection of T cell receptor beta chains follows, all from one sample in a study of TIL therapy for anti-PD-1-resistant metastatic lung cancer. Produced via immunoSEQ multiplex PCR; TCRdb's table is partial and in-frame only. The sample has about 50,000 clones, about two thirds seen once. Sequences were derived from tumor tissue, sampled at baseline. These receptors came from a person between 25 and 79 years old with non-small cell lung cancer. Each CDR3 is given with its conserved first and last residue. D genes are given only for firm matches. For some rows the clone size is stated as once, few or many, or as a class when expanded; others skip it.

D	V	size	J	CDR3	DNA
-	TRBV6-1	-	TRBJ1-3	CASSKAFFSGNTIYF	TGTGCCAGCTCCAAGGCCTTCTTTTCTGGAAACACCATATATTTT
-	TRBV7-9	-	TRBJ2-7	CASSSSTDSEQYF	TGTGCCAGCAGCTCTTCCACCGACAGCGAGCAGTACTTC
TRBD1	TRBV30	-	TRBJ2-3	CAWSRGQGNSDTDTQYF	TGTGCCTGGAGCCGAGGACAGGGAAATAGTGACACAGATACGCAGTATTTT
-	TRBV29-1	-	TRBJ2-1	CSGRTEGNEQFF	TGCAGCGGGAGGACAGAGGGGAATGAGCAGTTCTTC
TRBD2	TRBV28	few	TRBJ2-1	CASPPSAGLYNEQFF	TGTGCCAGCCCCCCCTCAGCGGGGCTCTACAATGAGCAGTTCTTC
-	TRBV10-1	-	TRBJ2-3	CASSLRSRDTQYF	TGCGCCAGCAGCTTACGGAGCAGGGATACGCAGTATTTT
-	TRBV9	-	TRBJ2-3	CASSVGGASTDTQYF	TGTGCCAGCAGCGTGGGCGGTGCTAGCACAGATACGCAGTATTTT
TRBD1	TRBV6-5	-	TRBJ1-6	CASSPSTGWNSPLHF	TGTGCCAGCAGTCCCTCGACAGGGTGGAATTCACCCCTCCACTTT
-	TRBV29-1	-	TRBJ2-2	CSVEGRSNTGELFF	TGCAGCGTTGAAGGCAGATCAAACACCGGGGAGCTGTTTTTT
-	TRBV7-9	-	TRBJ1-1	CASSSQTGNTEAFF	TGTGCCAGCAGCTCCCAAACGGGGAACACTGAAGCTTTCTTT
TRBD1	TRBV9	-	TRBJ2-2	CASSVAPGGNTGELFF	TGTGCCAGCAGCGTAGCCCCAGGGGGCAACACCGGGGAGCTGTTTTTT
-	TRBV10-3	-	TRBJ1-4	CAISGILSPVFF	TGTGCCATCAGTGGGATATTAAGCCCGGTGTTTTTT
-	TRBV10-3	once	TRBJ1-2	CAISLIPGASNYGYTF	TGTGCCATCAGCCTAATTCCGGGAGCTTCTAACTATGGCTACACCTTC
-	TRBV5-5	few	TRBJ2-4	CASSSQQGGKNIQYF	TGTGCCAGCAGCTCCCAACAGGGTGGCAAAAACATTCAGTACTTC
-	TRBV30	-	TRBJ1-4	CAWGLNEKLFF	TGTGCCTGGGGGCTTAATGAAAAACTGTTTTTT
TRBD1	TRBV18	-	TRBJ1-5	CASSLTGLNQPQHF	TGTGCCAGCTCACTGACAGGGCTCAATCAGCCCCAGCATTTT
TRBD2	TRBV7-2	-	TRBJ2-5	CASSLRGLVGETQYF	TGTGCCAGCAGCTTACGTGGACTAGTAGGGGAGACCCAGTACTTC
TRBD1	TRBV5-4	-	TRBJ1-4	CASSAPTGGDEKLFF	TGTGCCAGCAGCGCCCCGACAGGGGGGGATGAAAAACTGTTTTTT
-	TRBV15	-	TRBJ2-5	CATSRDSIGEETQYF	TGTGCCACCAGCAGAGATAGCATCGGCGAAGAGACCCAGTACTTC
TRBD1	TRBV19	-	TRBJ2-2	CATSFTGGTGELFF	TGTGCCACATCATTCACAGGGGGCACCGGGGAGCTGTTTTTT
-	TRBV7-9	-	TRBJ2-3	CASSLESGGADTQYF	TGTGCCAGCAGCTTAGAGAGTGGGGGGGCGGATACGCAGTATTTT
TRBD1	TRBV9	-	TRBJ2-1	CASSVVGTGNEQFF	TGTGCCAGCAGCGTAGTAGGGACAGGAAATGAGCAGTTCTTC
TRBD2	TRBV15	once	TRBJ2-5	CATVSGGQETQYF	TGTGCCACGGTTAGCGGGGGGCAAGAGACCCAGTACTTC
TRBD2	TRBV6-5	few	TRBJ2-2	CASSYPLAGGPGELFF	TGTGCCAGCAGTTACCCACTAGCGGGAGGGCCCGGGGAGCTGTTTTTT
-	TRBV30	few	TRBJ2-4	CAWIAKNIQYF	TGTGCCTGGATAGCCAAAAACATTCAGTACTTC
-	TRBV11-2	-	TRBJ2-4	CASSSLVFKNIQYF	TGTGCCAGCAGCTCCTTAGTGTTCAAAAACATTCAGTACTTC
TRBD2	TRBV13	-	TRBJ2-2	CASSLYGRTSGRAASGELFF	TGTGCCAGCAGCTTATATGGCAGAACTAGCGGGAGGGCCGCTTCCGGGGAGCTGTTTTTT
TRBD2	TRBV30	-	TRBJ2-3	CAWSDPSGVSDTQYF	TGTGCCTGGAGTGATCCTAGCGGGGTGTCAGATACGCAGTATTTT
-	TRBV9	-	TRBJ1-2	CASSAAFRSHPRGNYGYTF	TGTGCCAGCAGCGCCGCCTTCCGGAGTCACCCTAGGGGAAACTATGGCTACACCTTC
-	TRBV9	-	TRBJ2-5	CASSPIRGETQYF	TGTGCCAGCAGCCCCATACGGGGAGAGACCCAGTACTTC
-	TRBV19	-	TRBJ1-2	CASSSLYGYTF	TGTGCCAGTAGTAGCCTCTATGGCTACACCTTC
-	TRBV6-5	-	TRBJ2-2	CASRLQGAGELFF	TGTGCCAGCAGACTTCAAGGCGCCGGGGAGCTGTTTTTT
-	TRBV15	-	TRBJ2-5	CATQRGGGMGETQYF	TGTGCCACCCAGAGAGGGGGCGGGATGGGAGAGACCCAGTACTTC
TRBD1	TRBV6-5	-	TRBJ1-2	CASSWTGGNYGYTF	TGTGCCAGCAGTTGGACAGGGGGTAACTATGGCTACACCTTC
-	TRBV12-5	few	TRBJ1-1	CASGLFQTRNTEAFF	TGTGCTAGTGGTTTGTTCCAAACAAGGAACACTGAAGCTTTCTTT
-	TRBV5-4	-	TRBJ2-2	CASSLAGRNTGELFF	TGTGCCAGCAGCTTGGCAGGGAGGAACACCGGGGAGCTGTTTTTT
-	TRBV10-3	-	TRBJ2-2	CAISDPGQNTGELFF	TGTGCCATCAGTGACCCGGGACAGAACACCGGGGAGCTGTTTTTT
TRBD1	TRBV5-1	-	TRBJ2-2	CASSTGQDLPTDTGELFF	TGCGCCAGCAGCACGGGACAGGATTTACCTACGGACACCGGGGAGCTGTTTTTT
-	TRBV7-8	few	TRBJ2-7	CASSLGGSEQYF	TGTGCCAGCAGCTTAGGAGGGAGCGAGCAGTACTTC
-	TRBV28	-	TRBJ1-1	CASSLQGLNTEAFF	TGTGCCAGCAGTCTACAGGGCCTCAACACTGAAGCTTTCTTT
TRBD2	TRBV5-1	few	TRBJ2-7	CASSLGSGRFIYEQYF	TGCGCCAGCAGCTTGGGAAGCGGGAGGTTCATCTACGAGCAGTACTTC
TRBD1	TRBV18	-	TRBJ1-4	CASSSTIGITGGRYEKLFF	TGTGCCAGCTCATCCACAATTGGGATCACAGGGGGGAGATATGAAAAACTGTTTTTT
-	TRBV5-6	-	TRBJ1-1	CASSLDSGYGAEAFF	TGTGCCAGCAGCTTGGACTCAGGGTACGGCGCTGAAGCTTTCTTT
-	TRBV5-8	-	TRBJ1-5	CATQGLGNSNQPQHF	TGTGCCACCCAGGGACTAGGGAATAGCAATCAGCCCCAGCATTTT
-	TRBV25-1	-	TRBJ2-2	CASSEVTSESGELFF	TGTGCCAGCAGTGAAGTGACGAGTGAGTCCGGGGAGCTGTTTTTT